The 17 T cell receptor beta chains below come from one sample, sequenced in a study of T cell changes during pregnancy in multiple sclerosis. Repertoires were generated with immunoSEQ multiplex PCR, while TCRdb's copy carries only in-frame clones and drops some. There are about 54,000 clones in the sample; about 91% occur only once, and approximately 1.1% lies in the top ten. Sequencing was performed on peripheral blood, taken after pregnancy. These receptors originate from a female donor in good health, enrolled as a control in a pregnancy study.

V is TRBV18 and J is TRBJ2-7; 11 bases fit TRBD1. The CDR3 sequence is 15 residues long. V dropped 4 bases and J dropped 6; count of bases not matched to a gene: 8. Germline V gene data show CDR1 as KGHSH and CDR2 as LQKENI. CDR3 sequence reads: CASSRRDRGSGEQYF. The CDR3 DNA follows: TGTGCCAGCTCACGCCGGGACAGGGGGTCCGGCGAGCAGTACTTC.

The chain links TRBV5-1 to TRBJ2-7; maybe TRBD1 (6 bases). CDR1 and CDR2 from the germline V gene are SGHRS and YFSETQ. This CDR3 is built from 14 residues. The V end lost 4 bases, the J end lost 3 bases, and 14 bases lay between the germline ends. CDR3 amino acids: CASSPTRDIYEQYF. CDR3 nucleotides: TGCGCCAGCAGCCCCACTAGGGACATCTACGAGCAGTACTTC.

In this sample, this clone turned up once. The rearrangement joins TRBV9 to TRBJ2-2; no firm D call. The CDR3 spans 15 residues. Trimming took 0 bases from V and 2 from J, leaving 8 bases between them. Germline V gene data show CDR1 as SGDLS and CDR2 as YYNGEE. This CDR3 reads CASSVGNLNTGELFF. CDR3 in DNA: TGTGCCAGCAGCGTAGGAAATCTAAACACCGGGGAGCTGTTTTTT.

The genes are TRBV7-2 and TRBJ2-3; 10 bases fit TRBD1. This CDR3 comprises 18 residues. V lost 5 bases and J lost 4; bases outside the gene matches: 15. Germline CDR1 is SGHTA and CDR2 is FQGNSA. CDR3 sequence reads: CASSPNPKGTGAPDTQYF. The CDR3 bases are TGTGCCAGCAGCCCCAACCCCAAGGGGACAGGGGCCCCAGATACGCAGTATTTT.

This sequence joins TRBV7-8 and TRBJ1-2; 8 nucleotides align to TRBD1. In germline, CDR1 is SGHVS, CDR2 FQNEAQ. Trimming cost V 1 base and J 8 bases; bases outside gene matches: 12. The CDR3 has 16 residues. CDR3 in amino acids: CASSLDYSGTGTGYTF. Written as DNA, the CDR3 is TGTGCCAGCAGCTTAGACTATTCCGGGACAGGTACCGGCTACACCTTC.

The chain joins TRBV9 to TRBJ1-4, with D uncertain. CDR1 is SGDLS and CDR2 is YYNGEE in the germline V gene. This CDR3 region has 16 residues. Between the trimmed V and J ends, which lost 3 bases and 3 bases, there was a span of 15 bases. The CDR3 is CASSAGFTSSNEKLFF. The CDR3 DNA reads TGTGCCAGCAGCGCTGGCTTTACATCCTCTAATGAAAAACTGTTTTTT. The variable domain in full, completed from reference TRBV9 and TRBJ1-4, reads DSGVTQTPKHLITATGQRVTLRCSPRSGDLSVYWYQQSLDQGLQFLIQYYNGEERAKGNILERFSAQQFPDLHSELNLSSLELGDSALYFCASSAGFTSSNEKLFFGSGTQLSVL.

The genes are TRBV7-8 and TRBJ2-1; no reliable D call. Germline V gives CDR1 SGHVS, CDR2 FQNEAQ. The length of the CDR3 is 16 residues. The V and J ends lost 3 bases and 0 bases respectively, with 12 bases between them. The CDR3 nucleotides read TGTGCCAGCAGCTTCGACTCGCCCAGCTCCTACAATGAGCAGTTCTTC. Translated, it gives CASSFDSPSSYNEQFF.

The CDR3 DNA is TGTGCCAGCAGCTTCCGTGGGGAGATGAAAAACACCATATATTTT. This encodes CASSFRGEMKNTIYF. The J gene is TRBJ1-3, the V gene TRBV5-6, with D unresolved. The CDR3 is made up of 15 amino acids. CDR1 and CDR2 (germline): SGHDT, YYEEEE. Trimming left V 2 bases short and J 6 bases short, with 15 bases between.

This clone was counted between two and nine times. The chain employs TRBV7-6 and TRBJ1-1, with D possibly TRBD1 on 6 matching bases. The CDR3 has 14 amino acids. Germline-derived CDR1 and CDR2 are SGHVS and FNYEAQ. V was pared by 4 bases and J by 2 bases, with 11 bases between. The CDR3 bases are TGTGCCAGCAGCTGGGAGGGGGTCAACACTGAAGCTTTCTTT. It is translated as CASSWEGVNTEAFF.

J is TRBJ1-2 and V is TRBV19; D remains unclear. Trimming cost V 0 bases and J 9 bases, with 8 bases left between them. CDR3 length equals 12 residues. Germline V gene sequence: CDR1 LNHDA, CDR2 SQIVND (reference sequence). The CDR3 DNA reads TGTGCCAGTAGTATAGAGCGCAGGAGCTACACCTTC. Translated: CASSIERRSYTF.

The rearrangement links TRBV5-1 to TRBJ2-7; possibly TRBD2 for D (7 bases). CDR3 size: 14 residues. The V gene's germline CDR1 is SGHRS and CDR2 YFSETQ. Between the trimmed V and J ends, which lost 4 bases and 2 bases, there was a span of 13 bases. The DNA of the CDR3 is TGCGCCAGCAGCCGGGGGGCGTCGACCTACGAGCAGTACTTC. This gives the protein CASSRGASTYEQYF.

The gene calls are TRBV5-6 and TRBJ2-1, with a weak D call TRBD2 (6 bases). The ends were cut back, 1 base at V and 12 bases at J, with 11 bases in the middle. This CDR3 spans 12 amino acids. Germline CDR1 reads SGHDT; CDR2 reads YYEEEE. The CDR3 DNA reads TGTGCCAGCAGCTTGCGGCTAGCGCGGCAGTTCTTC. Translated, it gives CASSLRLARQFF. Based on the CDR3 plus reference TRBV5-6 and TRBJ2-1, the full variable domain is DAGVTQSPTHLIKTRGQQVTLRCSPKSGHDTVSWYQQALGQGPQFIFQYYEEEERQRGNFPDRFSGHQFPNYSSELNVNALLLGDSALYLCASSLRLARQFFGPGTRLTVL.

The chain links TRBV5-4 to TRBJ1-1; no clear D. CDR3 length equals 14 residues. Trimming took 4 bases from V and 4 from J, leaving 14 bases between them. CDR1 and CDR2 (germline): SGHNT, YYREEE (reference sequence). The CDR3 here is CASSPTGLSTEAFF. CDR3 DNA sequence: TGTGCCAGCAGCCCAACCGGGTTGAGCACTGAAGCTTTCTTT.

The chain recombines TRBV20-1 with TRBJ1-2, with D unresolved. V gave up 4 bases and J gave up 2 bases, with 5 bases separating them. This CDR3 contains 11 residues. Germline V lookup: CDR1 DFQATT, CDR2 SNEGSKA (reference sequence). The CDR3 protein is CSANRNYGYTF. CDR3 DNA: TGCAGTGCTAACCGGAACTATGGCTACACCTTC.

The chain joins TRBV9 to TRBJ2-7, with 8 bases identical to TRBD1. Germline V gene sequence: CDR1 SGDLS, CDR2 YYNGEE. Unmatched junction bases numbered 11, after V lost 0 bases and J lost 0 bases. The CDR3 runs 18 residues. The CDR3 sequence: CASSVAPGGKLGSYEQYF. The DNA of the CDR3 is TGTGCCAGCAGCGTAGCCCCAGGGGGCAAGTTGGGCTCCTACGAGCAGTACTTC.

The CDR3 DNA follows: TGTGCCAGCAATCCGGGACTAGCGGGAATTGAGCAGTTCTTC. Its translation: CASNPGLAGIEQFF. The chain joins TRBV2 to TRBJ2-1, with 13 positions matching TRBD2. With 7 bases clipped from V and 9 bases from J, the junction kept 6 bases outside the gene matches. Germline V CDR1 and CDR2: SNHLY, FYNNEI. This CDR3 region has 14 residues.

The V gene is TRBV7-2, the J gene TRBJ2-7, with TRBD1 as a possible D gene (5 bases). Trimming cost V 5 bases and J 3 bases, with 17 bases left between them. The CDR3 sequence is 15 residues long. Germline CDR1 SGHTA, CDR2 FQGNSA. The CDR3 sequence: CASSPGAGLLYEQYF. In DNA, the CDR3 is TGTGCCAGCAGCCCTGGGGCAGGGCTCCTCTACGAGCAGTACTTC.